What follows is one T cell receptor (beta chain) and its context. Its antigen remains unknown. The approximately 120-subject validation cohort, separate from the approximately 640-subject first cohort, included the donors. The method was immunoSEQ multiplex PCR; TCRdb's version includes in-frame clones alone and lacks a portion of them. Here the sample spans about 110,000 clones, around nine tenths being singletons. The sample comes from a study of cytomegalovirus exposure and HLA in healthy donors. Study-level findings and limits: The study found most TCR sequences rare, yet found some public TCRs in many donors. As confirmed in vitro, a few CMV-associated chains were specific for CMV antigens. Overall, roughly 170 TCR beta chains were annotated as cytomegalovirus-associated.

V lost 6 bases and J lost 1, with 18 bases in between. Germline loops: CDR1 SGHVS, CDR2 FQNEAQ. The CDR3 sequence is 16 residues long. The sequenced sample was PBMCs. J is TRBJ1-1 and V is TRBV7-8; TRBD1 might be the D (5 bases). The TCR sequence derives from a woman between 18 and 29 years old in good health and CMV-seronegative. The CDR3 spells CASSVAGREENTEAFF. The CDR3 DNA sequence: TGTGCCAGCAGTGTAGCCGGCAGGGAGGAGAACACTGAAGCTTTCTTT.